This TCR beta chain was recorded in a study of cytomegalovirus exposure and HLA in healthy donors. Study conclusions and caveats: An analysis done earlier found most TCR beta V segments productive about 90% or about 30% of the time. TCR beta V- and J-gene trimming was later associated with a missense DCLRE1C variant.

CDR1 is PRHDT, CDR2 FYEKMQ, per germline (reference sequence). This CDR3 has 15 residues. V was cut by 6 bases and J by 2 bases, with 17 bases left in between. For this clone: As yet, its antigen is unknown.

The primer mix had 60 Vbeta and 13 Jbeta primers. The assay was immunoSEQ multiplex PCR, and TCRdb's table has in-frame clones only and misses some. The sample holds about 130,000 clones, approximately 71% seen once. Source material: PBMCs. This TCR was sampled from a man aged 25-45 years in good health and CMV-seronegative. V usage is TRBV13 and J usage is TRBJ2-7; D gene unclear. The CDR3 sequence is CASRSGAQPPYEQYF. The CDR3 DNA is TGTGCCAGCAGGAGTGGAGCCCAGCCGCCCTACGAGCAGTACTTC.